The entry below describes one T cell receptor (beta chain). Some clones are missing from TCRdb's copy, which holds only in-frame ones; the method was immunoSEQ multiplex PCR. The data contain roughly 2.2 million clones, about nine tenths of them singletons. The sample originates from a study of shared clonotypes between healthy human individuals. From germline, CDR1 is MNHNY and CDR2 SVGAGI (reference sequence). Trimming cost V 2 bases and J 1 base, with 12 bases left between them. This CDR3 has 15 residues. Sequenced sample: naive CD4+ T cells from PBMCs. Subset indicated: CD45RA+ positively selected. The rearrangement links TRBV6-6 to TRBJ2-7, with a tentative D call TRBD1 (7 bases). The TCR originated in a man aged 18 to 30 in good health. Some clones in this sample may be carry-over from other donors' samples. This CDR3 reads CASSYGGTVSYEQYF. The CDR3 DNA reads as TGTGCCAGCAGTTACGGCGGGACAGTTTCCTACGAGCAGTACTTC.